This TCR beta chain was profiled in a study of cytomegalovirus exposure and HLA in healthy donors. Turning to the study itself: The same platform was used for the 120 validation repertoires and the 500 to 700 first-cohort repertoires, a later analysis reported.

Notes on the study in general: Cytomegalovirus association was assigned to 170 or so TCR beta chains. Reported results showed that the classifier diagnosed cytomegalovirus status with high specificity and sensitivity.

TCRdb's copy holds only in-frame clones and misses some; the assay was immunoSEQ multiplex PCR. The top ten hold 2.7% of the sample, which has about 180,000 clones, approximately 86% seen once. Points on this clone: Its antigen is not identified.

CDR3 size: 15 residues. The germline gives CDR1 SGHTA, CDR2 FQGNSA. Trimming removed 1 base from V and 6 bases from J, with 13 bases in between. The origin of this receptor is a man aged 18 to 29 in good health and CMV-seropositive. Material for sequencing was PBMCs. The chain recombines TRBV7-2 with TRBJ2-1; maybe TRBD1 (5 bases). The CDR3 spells CASSLDIQEFNEQFF. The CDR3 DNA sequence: TGTGCCAGCAGCTTAGATATACAGGAGTTCAATGAGCAGTTCTTC.